Included here is one T cell receptor beta chain sequence, with context. The record originates from a study of blood T cell repertoires in COVID-19. Overall study: From the United States, Italy and Spain came samples of acute and convalescent COVID-19.

The assay was immunoSEQ multiplex PCR, and TCRdb's table has in-frame clones only and misses some. The sample holds some 150,000 clones, around four fifths seen once. There are 15 residues in the CDR3. Germline lookup yields CDR1 SGHTA and CDR2 FQGNSA. Trimming took 2 bases from V and 4 from J, leaving 12 bases between them. The gene calls are TRBV7-2 and TRBJ2-1; possible D gene TRBD2, 6 bases. The sequenced sample consisted of peripheral blood. The receptor was isolated from a woman in her sixties or seventies with COVID-19, enrolled during active disease. The CDR3 DNA reads TGTGCCAGCAGCTTATCAGGCGGGACTTACAATGAGCAGTTCTTC. The encoded protein is CASSLSGGTYNEQFF.